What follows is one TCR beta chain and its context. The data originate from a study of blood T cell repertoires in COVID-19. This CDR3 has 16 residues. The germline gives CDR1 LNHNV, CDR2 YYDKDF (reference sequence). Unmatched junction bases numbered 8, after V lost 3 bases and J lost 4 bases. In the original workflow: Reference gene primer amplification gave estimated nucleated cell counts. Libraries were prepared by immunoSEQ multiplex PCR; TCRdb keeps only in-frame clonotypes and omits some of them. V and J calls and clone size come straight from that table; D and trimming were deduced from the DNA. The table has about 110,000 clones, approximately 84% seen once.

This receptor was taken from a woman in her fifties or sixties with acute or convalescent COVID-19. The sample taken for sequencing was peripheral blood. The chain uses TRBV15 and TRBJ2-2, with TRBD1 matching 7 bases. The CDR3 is CATSSESTGSTGELFF. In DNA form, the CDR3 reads TGTGCCACCAGCAGCGAGTCGACAGGGTCCACCGGGGAGCTGTTTTTT.